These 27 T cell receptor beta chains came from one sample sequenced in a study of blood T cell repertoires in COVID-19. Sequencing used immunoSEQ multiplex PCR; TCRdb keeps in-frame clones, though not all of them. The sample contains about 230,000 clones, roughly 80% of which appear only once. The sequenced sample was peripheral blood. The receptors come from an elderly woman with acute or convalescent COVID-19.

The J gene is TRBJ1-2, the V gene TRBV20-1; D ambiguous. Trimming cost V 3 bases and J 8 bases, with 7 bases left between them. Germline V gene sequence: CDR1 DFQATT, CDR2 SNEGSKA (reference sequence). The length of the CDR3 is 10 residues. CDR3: CSASREGYTF. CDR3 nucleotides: TGCAGTGCTAGTAGAGAAGGCTACACCTTC.

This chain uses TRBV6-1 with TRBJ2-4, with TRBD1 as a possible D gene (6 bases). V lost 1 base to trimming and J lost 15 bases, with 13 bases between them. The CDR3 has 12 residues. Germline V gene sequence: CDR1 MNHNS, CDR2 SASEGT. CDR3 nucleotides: TGTGCCAGCAGTGAAGGGAACAGGGTTAGGTACTTC. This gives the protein CASSEGNRVRYF.

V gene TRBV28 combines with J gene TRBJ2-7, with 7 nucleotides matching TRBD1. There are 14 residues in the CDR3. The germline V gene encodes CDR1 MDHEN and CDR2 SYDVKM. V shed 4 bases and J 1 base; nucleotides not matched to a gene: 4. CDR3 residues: CASSSAGGSYEQYF. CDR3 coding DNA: TGTGCCAGCAGTTCAGCAGGGGGTTCCTACGAGCAGTACTTC.

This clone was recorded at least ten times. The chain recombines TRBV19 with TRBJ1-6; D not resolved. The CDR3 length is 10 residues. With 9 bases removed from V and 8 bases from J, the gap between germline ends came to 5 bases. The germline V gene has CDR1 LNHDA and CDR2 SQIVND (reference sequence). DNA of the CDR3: TGTGCCAGCGGGGATTCACCCCTCCACTTT. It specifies CASGDSPLHF.

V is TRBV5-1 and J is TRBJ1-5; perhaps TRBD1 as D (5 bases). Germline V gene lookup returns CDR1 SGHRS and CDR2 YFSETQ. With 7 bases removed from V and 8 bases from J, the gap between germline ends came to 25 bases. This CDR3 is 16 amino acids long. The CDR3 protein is CASGERRVAITEPQHF. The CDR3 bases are TGCGCCAGCGGGGAACGCAGGGTTGCTATTACGGAGCCCCAGCATTTT. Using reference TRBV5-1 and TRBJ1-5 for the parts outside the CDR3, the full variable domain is KAGVTQTPRYLIKTRGQQVTLSCSPISGHRSVSWYQQTPGQGLQFLFEYFSETQRNKGNFPGRFSGRQFSNSRSEMNVSTLELGDSALYLCASGERRVAITEPQHFGDGTRLSIL.

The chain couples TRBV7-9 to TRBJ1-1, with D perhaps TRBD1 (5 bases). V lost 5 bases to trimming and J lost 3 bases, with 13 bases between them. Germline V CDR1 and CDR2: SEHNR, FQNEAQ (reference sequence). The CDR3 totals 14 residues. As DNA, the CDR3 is TGTGCCAGCAGCCGGACCCTCAGGGACACTGAAGCTTTCTTT. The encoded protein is CASSRTLRDTEAFF.

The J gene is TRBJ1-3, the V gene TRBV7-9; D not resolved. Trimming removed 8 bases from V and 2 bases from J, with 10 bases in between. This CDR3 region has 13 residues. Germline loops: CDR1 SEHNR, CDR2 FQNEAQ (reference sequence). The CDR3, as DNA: TGTGCCAGCGGTTCGGGAGCTGGAAACACCATATATTTT. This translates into CASGSGAGNTIYF.

CDR3 region: CASSQDGSVNTGELFF. The DNA of the CDR3 is TGCGCCAGCAGCCAAGATGGGAGCGTGAACACCGGGGAGCTGTTTTTT. The V call is TRBV4-1, the J call TRBJ2-2; tentatively, D is TRBD2 (5 bases). Germline-derived CDR1 and CDR2 are MGHRA and YSYEKL. V shed 0 bases and J shed 1 base, with 9 bases lying between them. The CDR3 is made up of 16 amino acids.

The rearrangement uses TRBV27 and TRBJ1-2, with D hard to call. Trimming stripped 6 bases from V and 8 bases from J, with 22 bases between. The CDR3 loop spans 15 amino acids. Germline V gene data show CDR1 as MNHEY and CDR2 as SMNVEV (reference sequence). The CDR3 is CASRPAGAPTGGYTF. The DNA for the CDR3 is TGTGCCAGCAGACCAGCCGGCGCACCTACGGGAGGCTACACCTTC.

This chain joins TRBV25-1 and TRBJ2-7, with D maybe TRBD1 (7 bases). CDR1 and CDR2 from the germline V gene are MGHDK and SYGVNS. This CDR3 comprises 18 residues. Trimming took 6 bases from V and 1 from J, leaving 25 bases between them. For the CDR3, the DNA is TGTGCCAGCAGACCCCAGGGGGGACACCCTTTGGGGTCCTACGAGCAGTACTTC. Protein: CASRPQGGHPLGSYEQYF.

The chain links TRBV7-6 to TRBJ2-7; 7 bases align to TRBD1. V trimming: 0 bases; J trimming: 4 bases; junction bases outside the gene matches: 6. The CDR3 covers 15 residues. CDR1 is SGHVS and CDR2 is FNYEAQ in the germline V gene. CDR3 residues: CASSLAGGEVYEQYF. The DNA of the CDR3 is TGTGCCAGCAGCTTAGCAGGGGGCGAAGTGTACGAGCAGTACTTC.

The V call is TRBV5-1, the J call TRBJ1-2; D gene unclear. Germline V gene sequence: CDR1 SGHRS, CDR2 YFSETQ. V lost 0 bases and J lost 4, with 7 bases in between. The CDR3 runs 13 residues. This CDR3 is CASSLDSSYGYTF. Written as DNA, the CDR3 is TGCGCCAGCAGCTTGGACAGTTCCTATGGCTACACCTTC.

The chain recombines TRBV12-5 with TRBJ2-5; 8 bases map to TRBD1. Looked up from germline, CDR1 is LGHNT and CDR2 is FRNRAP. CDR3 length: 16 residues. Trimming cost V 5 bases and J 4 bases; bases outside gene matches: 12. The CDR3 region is CASGTGDRGRIETQYF. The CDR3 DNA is TGTGCTAGTGGTACCGGCGACAGGGGTAGAATAGAGACCCAGTACTTC.

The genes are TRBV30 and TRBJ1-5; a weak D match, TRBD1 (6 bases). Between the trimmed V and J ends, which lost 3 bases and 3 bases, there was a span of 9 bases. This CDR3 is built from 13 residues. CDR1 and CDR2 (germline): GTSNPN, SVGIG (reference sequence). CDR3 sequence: CAWSRDNNQPQHF. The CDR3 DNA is TGTGCCTGGAGCCGGGACAACAATCAGCCCCAGCATTTT.

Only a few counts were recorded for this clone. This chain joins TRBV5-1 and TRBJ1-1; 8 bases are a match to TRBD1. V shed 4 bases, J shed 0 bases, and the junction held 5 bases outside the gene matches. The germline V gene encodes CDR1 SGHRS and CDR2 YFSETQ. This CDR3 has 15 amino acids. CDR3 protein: CASSQQTGVNTEAFF. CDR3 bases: TGCGCCAGCAGCCAACAGACAGGGGTGAACACTGAAGCTTTCTTT.

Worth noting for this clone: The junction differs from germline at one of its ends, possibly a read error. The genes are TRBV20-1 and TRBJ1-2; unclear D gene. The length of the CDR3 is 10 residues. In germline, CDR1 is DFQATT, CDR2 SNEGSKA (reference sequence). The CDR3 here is CSARIVHTNF. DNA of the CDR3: TGCAGTGCTAGGATAGTCCATACTAATTTC.

Here the CDR3 DNA reads TGTGCCACCACCCAGGGAACTAATGAAAAACTGTTTTTT. Translated, it gives CATTQGTNEKLFF. V and J are TRBV10-3 and TRBJ1-4; D may be TRBD1 (5 bases). The CDR3 covers 13 residues. With 10 bases removed from V and 1 base from J, the gap between germline ends came to 10 bases. The germline gives CDR1 ENHRY, CDR2 SYGVKD.

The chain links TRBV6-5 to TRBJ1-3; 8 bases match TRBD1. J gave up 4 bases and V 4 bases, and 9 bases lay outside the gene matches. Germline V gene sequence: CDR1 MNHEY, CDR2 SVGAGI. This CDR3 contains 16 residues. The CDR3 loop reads CASSSTGAALGNTIYF. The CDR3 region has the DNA TGTGCCAGCAGTTCGACAGGGGCCGCGTTAGGAAACACCATATATTTT.

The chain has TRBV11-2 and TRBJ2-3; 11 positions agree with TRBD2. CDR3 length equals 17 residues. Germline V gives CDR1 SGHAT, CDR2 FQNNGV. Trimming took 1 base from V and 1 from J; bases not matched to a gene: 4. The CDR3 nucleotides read TGTGCCAGCAGCTTAGTCCCACTAGCGGGAGGCACAGATACGCAGTATTTT. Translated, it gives CASSLVPLAGGTDTQYF.

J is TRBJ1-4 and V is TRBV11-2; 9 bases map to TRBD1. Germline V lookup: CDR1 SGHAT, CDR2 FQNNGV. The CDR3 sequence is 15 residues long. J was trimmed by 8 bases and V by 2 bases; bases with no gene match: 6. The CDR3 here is CASSLLGQGGEKLFF. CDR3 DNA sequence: TGTGCCAGCAGCTTATTGGGACAGGGAGGAGAAAAACTGTTTTTT.

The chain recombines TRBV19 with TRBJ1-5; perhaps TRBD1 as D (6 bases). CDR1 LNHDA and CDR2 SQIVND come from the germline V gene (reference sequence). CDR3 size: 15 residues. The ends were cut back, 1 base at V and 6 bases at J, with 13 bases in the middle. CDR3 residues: CASSIVGRGIQPQHF. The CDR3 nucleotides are TGTGCCAGTAGTATAGTTGGCAGGGGTATTCAGCCCCAGCATTTT. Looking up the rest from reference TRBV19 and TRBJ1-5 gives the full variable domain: DGGITQSPKYLFRKEGQNVTLSCEQNLNHDAMYWYRQDPGQGLRLIYYSQIVNDFQKGDIAEGYSVSREKKESFPLTVTSAQKNPTAFYLCASSIVGRGIQPQHFGDGTRLSIL.

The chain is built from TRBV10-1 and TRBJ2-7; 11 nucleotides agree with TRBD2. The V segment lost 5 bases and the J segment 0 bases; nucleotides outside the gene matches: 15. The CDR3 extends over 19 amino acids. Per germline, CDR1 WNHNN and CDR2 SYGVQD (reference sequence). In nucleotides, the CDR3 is TGCGCCAGCAGTCACGGAACCTCAGGGACTAGCGGTAACTCCTACGAGCAGTACTTC. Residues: CASSHGTSGTSGNSYEQYF.

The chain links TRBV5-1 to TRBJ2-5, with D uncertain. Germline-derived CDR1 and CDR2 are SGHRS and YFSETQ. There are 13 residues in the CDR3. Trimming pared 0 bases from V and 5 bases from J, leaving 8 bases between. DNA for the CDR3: TGCGCCAGCAGCTTGGCTCCTTTTGAGACCCAGTACTTC. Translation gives CASSLAPFETQYF.

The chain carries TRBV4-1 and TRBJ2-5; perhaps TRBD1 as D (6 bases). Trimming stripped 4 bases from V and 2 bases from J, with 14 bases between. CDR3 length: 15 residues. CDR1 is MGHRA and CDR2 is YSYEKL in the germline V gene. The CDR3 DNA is TGCGCCAGCAGCCCGCAGGGGCGGAAGCAAGAGACCCAGTACTTC. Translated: CASSPQGRKQETQYF.

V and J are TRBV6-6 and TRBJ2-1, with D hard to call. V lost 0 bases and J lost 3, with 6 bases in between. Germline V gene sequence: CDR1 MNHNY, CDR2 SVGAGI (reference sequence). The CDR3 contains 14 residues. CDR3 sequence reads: CASSYSLNYNEQFF. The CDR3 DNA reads TGTGCCAGCAGTTACTCACTGAACTACAATGAGCAGTTCTTC.

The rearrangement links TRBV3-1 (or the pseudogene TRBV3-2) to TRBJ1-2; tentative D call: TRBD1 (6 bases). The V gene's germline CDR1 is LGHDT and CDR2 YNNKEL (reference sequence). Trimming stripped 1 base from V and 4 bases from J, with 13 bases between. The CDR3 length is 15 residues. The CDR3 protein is CASSQGQGNTYGYTF. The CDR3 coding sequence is TGTGCCAGCAGCCAAGGCCAGGGGAATACCTATGGCTACACCTTC.

CDR3 in amino acids: CASSPTRGSYTF. CDR3 DNA: TGTGCCAGCAGCCCTACTCGCGGGAGCTACACCTTC. The chain uses TRBV3-1 (or the pseudogene TRBV3-2) and TRBJ1-2; D is unclear. The V end lost 4 bases, the J end lost 9 bases, and 12 bases lay between the germline ends. Germline assignment: CDR1 LGHDT and CDR2 YNNKEL (reference sequence). The CDR3 length is 12 residues.